A single sample gave rise to the 16 T cell receptor beta chains below, sequenced in a study of PD-L1 blockade in urothelial cancer (dated by TCRdb to 2015 to 2018). Libraries were prepared through the immunoSEQ multiplex PCR assay. Not all clones reach the TCRdb copy of this immuneACCESS table, which keeps in-frame sequences only. Checked studies attribute under half of the gap to unresolved V genes and leave the rest unexplained. Here the sample has 20,000 to 30,000 clones; roughly 90% occur a single time. The biggest ten clones account for 30% to 40% of the sample. The source was PBMCs, collected around atezolizumab (anti-PD-L1) treatment. The source is a man aged 55 to 70 with urothelial cancer.

This chain joins TRBV27 and TRBJ1-2; 9 bases fit TRBD1. The germline V gene encodes CDR1 MNHEY and CDR2 SMNVEV (reference sequence). The CDR3 length is 14 residues. V trimming: 6 bases; J trimming: 4 bases; junction bases outside the gene matches: 6. CDR3 amino acids: CASRRTGEVYGYTF. The CDR3 region has the DNA TGTGCCAGCAGGCGGACAGGGGAAGTCTATGGCTACACCTTC.

This clone was seen just once. The chain couples TRBV6-1 to TRBJ2-4; perhaps TRBD1 as D (6 bases). Trimming took off 0 bases at V and 14 bases at J, with 14 bases between the two ends. This CDR3 comprises 13 residues. Germline loops: CDR1 MNHNS, CDR2 SASEGT. CDR3 loop: CASSEAATGSEYF. CDR3 sequence (DNA): TGTGCCAGCAGTGAAGCGGCGACAGGAAGCGAGTACTTC.

This clone appeared a few times. The chain combines TRBV6-5 with TRBJ1-1, with a weak D call TRBD1 (5 bases). V was trimmed by 6 bases and J by 4 bases, leaving 12 bases between them. The germline gives CDR1 MNHEY, CDR2 SVGAGI. The length of the CDR3 is 13 residues. DNA for the CDR3: TGTGCCAGCAGGCGGGGGTCAGGCACTGAAGCTTTCTTT. Protein product: CASRRGSGTEAFF.

The chain is built from TRBV5-1 and TRBJ1-4; 9 bases align to TRBD1. CDR3 length equals 15 residues. Germline CDR1 reads SGHRS; CDR2 reads YFSETQ. J lost 5 bases, V lost 4 bases, and 6 bases had no gene match. The CDR3 sequence: CASSRPGTGNEKLFF. The CDR3, as DNA: TGCGCCAGCAGCAGACCCGGGACAGGGAATGAAAAACTGTTTTTT.

This chain links TRBV6-1 with TRBJ1-5; 9 positions agree with TRBD1. This CDR3 is built from 15 residues. Unmatched junction bases numbered 5, after V lost 4 bases and J lost 4 bases. Germline-derived CDR1 and CDR2 are MNHNS and SASEGT. CDR3 loop: CASSVKTGGNQPQHF. The CDR3 nucleotides read TGTGCCAGCAGTGTTAAGACAGGGGGGAATCAGCCCCAGCATTTT.

This clone was recorded once. V and J are TRBV25-1 and TRBJ2-1; TRBD2 matches at 8 bases. Germline V gene sequence: CDR1 MGHDK, CDR2 SYGVNS. Trimming at V came to 3 bases and at J to 9 bases, leaving 7 bases not matched to a gene. The CDR3 is made up of 14 amino acids. The CDR3 nucleotides are TGTGCCAGCAGTGATAACGGGAGGGCGGTTGAGCAGTTCTTC. Residues: CASSDNGRAVEQFF.

V usage is TRBV6-5 and J usage is TRBJ1-1; 10 bases agree with TRBD1. Looked up from germline, CDR1 is MNHEY and CDR2 is SVGAGI. The CDR3 runs to 15 residues. V lost 4 bases to trimming and J lost 4 bases; unmatched junction nucleotides: 6. CDR3 sequence (DNA): TGTGCCAGCAGTTCAGCCGGACAGGGGGGCACTGAAGCTTTCTTT. Its protein is CASSSAGQGGTEAFF.

This chain joins TRBV29-1 and TRBJ2-1; a weak D match, TRBD2 (7 bases). The ends were cut back, 3 bases at V and 10 bases at J, with 16 bases in the middle. Germline V gene data show CDR1 as SQVTM and CDR2 as ANQGSEA. This CDR3 region has 13 residues. CDR3 loop: CSVEEGGFGEQFF. The CDR3, as DNA: TGCAGCGTTGAGGAGGGGGGGTTCGGAGAGCAGTTCTTC.

The chain has TRBV4-2 and TRBJ2-3; 13 positions agree with TRBD2. V lost 4 bases to trimming and J lost 7 bases; unmatched junction nucleotides: 8. Germline V gene data show CDR1 as LGHNA and CDR2 as YNFKEQ. The CDR3 totals 16 residues. CDR3 nucleotide sequence: TGTGCCAGCAGCCGAAGCGGGACTAGCGGGACGAATACGCAGTATTTT. Translating it yields CASSRSGTSGTNTQYF.

The CDR3 reads CASSPLDRYNEQFF. The CDR3, as DNA: TGTGCCAGCAGCCCCCTTGACAGGTACAATGAGCAGTTCTTC. The chain combines TRBV6-5 with TRBJ2-1; tentative D call: TRBD1 (6 bases). CDR3 length: 14 residues. Germline V gene lookup returns CDR1 MNHEY and CDR2 SVGAGI. Trimming shortened V by 6 bases and J by 4 bases, and 13 bases separated the two germline ends.

The rearrangement joins TRBV30 to TRBJ2-7; D uncertain. This CDR3 spans 12 amino acids. Per germline, CDR1 GTSNPN and CDR2 SVGIG (reference sequence). V lost 5 bases, J lost 7 bases, and 15 bases lay in between. The CDR3 coding sequence is TGTGCCTGGGGGCACAGCTACGGAGAGCAGTACTTC. Its translation: CAWGHSYGEQYF.

The chain joins TRBV18 to TRBJ1-5; possibly TRBD1 for D (5 bases). V dropped 0 bases and J dropped 11 bases, with 11 bases sitting between them. Germline V gene lookup returns CDR1 KGHSH and CDR2 LQKENI. This CDR3 is 13 amino acids long. The CDR3 here is CASSPPQGRAQHF. CDR3 coding DNA: TGTGCCAGCTCACCACCTCAGGGCCGGGCCCAGCATTTT.

The chain carries TRBV5-1 and TRBJ2-1; D is perhaps TRBD2 (5 bases). Per the germline V gene, CDR1 is SGHRS and CDR2 is YFSETQ. The CDR3 contains 15 residues. Trimming removed 0 bases from V and 4 bases from J, with 11 bases in between. This CDR3 reads CASSLDPSRYNEQFF. CDR3 nucleotide sequence: TGCGCCAGCAGCTTGGACCCTAGCAGATACAATGAGCAGTTCTTC.

This chain links TRBV25-1 with TRBJ2-1, with 7 bases lining up with TRBD2. The V gene's germline CDR1 is MGHDK and CDR2 SYGVNS. CDR3 length: 13 residues. V lost 4 bases and J lost 8; bases outside the gene matches: 5. The chain's CDR3 is CASSALASYEQFF. Written as DNA, the CDR3 is TGTGCCAGCAGTGCACTAGCGTCCTATGAGCAGTTCTTC.

The J gene is TRBJ1-4, the V gene TRBV30; tentatively, D is TRBD1 (6 bases). The CDR3 is 13 amino acids. CDR1 is GTSNPN, CDR2 SVGIG, per germline (reference sequence). The germline V and J ends were trimmed by 3 bases and 7 bases, with 12 bases remaining between them. CDR3 loop: CAWRLGAGEKLFF. In DNA, the CDR3 is TGTGCCTGGAGACTGGGGGCGGGTGAAAAACTGTTTTTT.

The chain joins TRBV5-1 to TRBJ1-1, with D possibly matching TRBD1 (5 bases). Looked up from germline, CDR1 is SGHRS and CDR2 is YFSETQ. V was shortened by 3 bases and J by 6 bases, with 15 bases between the two germline ends. The CDR3 sequence is 14 residues long. The CDR3 loop reads CASSWGGTNAEAFF. In DNA form, the CDR3 reads TGCGCCAGCAGCTGGGGGGGGACTAACGCTGAAGCTTTCTTT.